Listed below are T cell receptor beta chains from one sample, sequenced in a study of somatic mutations in cytotoxic T cells in rheumatoid arthritis. Produced via immunoSEQ multiplex PCR; TCRdb's table is partial and in-frame only. The sample consists of 20,000 to 25,000 clones, 75% to 80% of them appearing once. The sequenced sample consisted of CD8+ T cells sorted from blood. The receptors were sampled from an adult with rheumatoid arthritis. Both conserved end residues are part of each CDR3. A D gene is named only where the DNA matches it firmly. Part of the rows lack a size; the others show once, few, many or a class for expanded clones.

abundance,v_gene,j_gene,d_gene,CDR3nt,CDR3aa
once,TRBV4-2,TRBJ1-1,NA,TGTGCCAGCAGCTGGGGGAACACTGAAGCTTTCTTT,CASSWGNTEAFF
NA,TRBV6-5,TRBJ2-3,NA,TGTGCCAGCAGTTACTCGTATGGAACTAGCACAGATACGCAGTATTTT,CASSYSYGTSTDTQYF
NA,TRBV13,TRBJ2-5,NA,TGTGCCAGCAGCTTAGGGGGGACTGGAGGGGAGACCCAGTACTTC,CASSLGGTGGETQYF
NA,TRBV30,TRBJ1-3,NA,TGTGCCTGGAAAAGGGCGGGAAACACCATATATTTT,CAWKRAGNTIYF
NA,TRBV5-6,TRBJ2-5,NA,TGTGCCAGCAGCCCGGGACCAGCTTCGTTTGGCCAGTACTTC,CASSPGPASFGQYF
NA,TRBV4-1,TRBJ2-7,NA,TGCGCCAGCAGCCAAGATAAAAGTCGGCAGGGGATCTACGAGCAGTACTTC,CASSQDKSRQGIYEQYF
NA,TRBV10-2,TRBJ2-1,NA,TGCGCCAGCAGTGAACCTACCTCGGGGGAACGCGGGGAGCAGTTCTTC,CASSEPTSGERGEQFF
NA,TRBV7-2,TRBJ2-1,NA,TGTGCCAGCAGCGAGAGCGGGTCCCCCTACAATGAGCAGTTCTTC,CASSESGSPYNEQFF
NA,TRBV30,TRBJ1-4,NA,TGTGCCTGGGGGATATATAATGAAAAACTGTTTTTT,CAWGIYNEKLFF
NA,TRBV5-6,TRBJ1-5,NA,TGTGCCAGCAGCTTAGACCAGCCCCAGCATTTT,CASSLDQPQHF
NA,TRBV7-9,TRBJ1-1,NA,TGTGCCAGCATAAGGGACCCTGAAGCTTTCTTT,CASIRDPEAFF
NA,TRBV4-1,TRBJ2-3,NA,TGCGCCAGCAGCCAGGAAACCACCGTACGGGGAGCCACAGATACGCAGTATTTT,CASSQETTVRGATDTQYF
once,TRBV4-1,TRBJ1-2,TRBD1,TGCGCCAGCAGCCAAGATTACGACAGGGTCGTCTTCGACTACACCTTC,CASSQDYDRVVFDYTF
NA,TRBV27,TRBJ2-1,TRBD2,TGTGCCAGCAGTTTAACTAGCGGGAGCTCCTACAATGAGCAGTTCTTC,CASSLTSGSSYNEQFF
NA,TRBV7-9,TRBJ2-5,TRBD1,TGTGCCAGCAGCTTAGGGGCAGGGGGCCTACTTTTGGAGACCCAGTACTTC,CASSLGAGGLLLETQYF
once,TRBV6-1,TRBJ2-7,NA,TGTGCCAGCATTTGGGGGTACGAGCAGTACTTC,CASIWGYEQYF
once,TRBV15,TRBJ2-6,NA,TGTGCCACCAGCAGACCCAGGGAGGCTGGGGCCAACGTCCTGACTTTC,CATSRPREAGANVLTF
once,TRBV29-1,TRBJ1-2,NA,TGCAGCGTTGACGGGCGGTTCTCTGGCTACACCTTC,CSVDGRFSGYTF
NA,TRBV7-8,TRBJ2-7,TRBD1,TGTGCCAGCAGCCCACTCGGGACAGGGTACTACGAGCAGTACTTC,CASSPLGTGYYEQYF
few,TRBV10-3,TRBJ1-2,NA,TGTGCCATCAGTGGGCTAGAACCCTATGGCTACACCTTC,CAISGLEPYGYTF
few,TRBV5-1,TRBJ2-7,TRBD2,TGCGCCAGCACATGGGGAGGGACCTACGAGCAGTACTTC,CASTWGGTYEQYF
NA,TRBV30,TRBJ1-1,NA,TGTGCCTGGAGTGGACATCCAACAAACACTGAAGCTTTCTTT,CAWSGHPTNTEAFF
NA,TRBV2,TRBJ1-2,NA,TGTGCCAGCAGTGTGCTGGACAGCTATGGCTACACCTTC,CASSVLDSYGYTF
NA,TRBV10-2,TRBJ2-7,TRBD1,TGCGCCAGCACCGAAGGGACAGAGGGACGCGAGCAGTACTTC,CASTEGTEGREQYF
once,TRBV10-1,TRBJ2-3,TRBD2,TGCGCCAGCATGGGCCAGCGGGAGTTCACAGATACGCAGTATTTT,CASMGQREFTDTQYF
NA,TRBV5-4,TRBJ2-2,NA,TGTGCCAGCAGCCCGCAGAGGTCCACCGGGGAGCTGTTTTTT,CASSPQRSTGELFF
NA,TRBV29-1,TRBJ2-5,NA,TGCAGCGTGGTAACAGGGCCCCAAGAGACCCAGTACTTC,CSVVTGPQETQYF
NA,TRBV5-6,TRBJ2-7,TRBD1,TGTGCCAGCAGCGGTGACAGGGAAGACGAGCAGTACTTC,CASSGDREDEQYF
NA,TRBV6-6,TRBJ1-1,NA,TGTGCCAGCAGTCGGGACCTCGGATTAGAAGCTTTCTTT,CASSRDLGLEAFF
NA,TRBV5-1,TRBJ1-2,NA,TGCGCCAGCAGCTCGAACGGACAGCCTACCTTCTTC,CASSSNGQPTFF
NA,TRBV6-1,TRBJ1-5,NA,TGTGCCAGCAGTGAAGATCGACGGTTGGCTGTGAGCAATCAGCCCCAGCATTTT,CASSEDRRLAVSNQPQHF
NA,TRBV6-5,TRBJ1-1,NA,TGTGCCAGCAGTTACTCAGAGTCGGGGGCGCGGGAAGCTTTCTTT,CASSYSESGAREAFF
NA,TRBV5-1,TRBJ2-7,TRBD1,TGCGCCAGCAGCTATGGGGGGACAGGGACCTACGAGCAGTACTTC,CASSYGGTGTYEQYF
once,TRBV7-2,TRBJ2-7,NA,TGTGCCAGCAGCTTAAGGGTCCCTTACGAGCAGTACTTC,CASSLRVPYEQYF
NA,TRBV5-4,TRBJ1-1,NA,TGTGCCAGCAGCTTGGGGGTGGGGGGGACAAACACTGAAGCTTTCTTT,CASSLGVGGTNTEAFF
NA,TRBV27,TRBJ1-1,NA,TGTGCCAGCAGCCCGTCGGGGTGGAACACTGAAGCTTTCTTT,CASSPSGWNTEAFF
NA,TRBV19,TRBJ1-5,NA,TGTGCCAGTACCCGAACCGATGGCAGGGTTCACCAGCCCCAGCATTTT,CASTRTDGRVHQPQHF
few,TRBV27,TRBJ1-2,NA,TGTGCCAGCAGTTTAGCGTCAGGACATATCTATGGCTACACCTTC,CASSLASGHIYGYTF
NA,TRBV10-3,TRBJ1-2,NA,TGTGCCATCAGTGATCGACTAAGGGATGGCTACACCTTC,CAISDRLRDGYTF
NA,TRBV12-2,TRBJ1-2,NA,TGTGCAAGTCGGTCTCCGGGACACCGATATGGCTACACCTTC,CASRSPGHRYGYTF
NA,TRBV7-6,TRBJ2-3,NA,TGTGCCAGCAGCTTAGGTCCTCGGAATACGCAGTATTTT,CASSLGPRNTQYF
few,TRBV15,TRBJ2-1,NA,TGTGCCACCAGCACCAGGCGGAATGAGCAGTTCTTC,CATSTRRNEQFF
NA,TRBV15,TRBJ1-1,TRBD1,TGTGCCACCAGCAGAGGTAGACAGGGGAACACTGAAGCTTTCTTT,CATSRGRQGNTEAFF
NA,TRBV7-3,TRBJ2-1,NA,TGTGCCAGCAGCTTAAGCGACAGTTACAATGAGCAGTTCTTC,CASSLSDSYNEQFF
NA,TRBV30,TRBJ1-3,NA,TGTGCCTGGAGTGTTCACTCTGGAAACACCATATATTTT,CAWSVHSGNTIYF
NA,TRBV28,TRBJ1-3,NA,TGTGCCAGCAGTTTCCGGCCCCCTGGAAACACCATATATTTT,CASSFRPPGNTIYF
NA,TRBV6-5,TRBJ1-1,TRBD1,TGTGCCACAGGGGACAGGCAGAACACTGAAGCTTTCTTT,CATGDRQNTEAFF
NA,TRBV4-1,TRBJ2-1,TRBD2,TGCGCCAGCAGCCAAGACCTCGTGGCAGCGGGGGGGCCCTACAATGAGCAGTTCTTC,CASSQDLVAAGGPYNEQFF
NA,TRBV29-1,TRBJ2-1,NA,TGCAGCGTTGAAGAGCGGAGGTCCTCGAACCCCTATGAGCAGTTCTTC,CSVEERRSSNPYEQFF
once,TRBV7-9,TRBJ1-2,NA,TGTGCCAGCAGCTTAGATGTTAAGGCGAGGGACTATGGCTACACCTTC,CASSLDVKARDYGYTF
few,TRBV4-2,TRBJ2-7,TRBD2,TGTGCGGCTAGCGGCTCCTACGAGCAGTACTTC,CAASGSYEQYF
once,TRBV2,TRBJ2-5,TRBD2,TGTGCCAGCAGCCGGGGGAGCGGGAGGAAAGAGACCCAGTACTTC,CASSRGSGRKETQYF
NA,TRBV30,TRBJ2-7,TRBD1,TGTGCCTGGAGTGTAGTACCGACAGGGATCCACGAGCAGTACTTC,CAWSVVPTGIHEQYF
NA,TRBV27,TRBJ1-5,NA,TGTGCCAGCAGGACACAGGGAAGCAATCAGCCCCAGCATTTT,CASRTQGSNQPQHF
NA,TRBV6-5,TRBJ2-2,NA,TGTGCCTCCTGCCGGGGTAGCGGCACCGGGGAGCTGTTTTTT,CASCRGSGTGELFF
NA,TRBV18,TRBJ2-4,NA,TGTGCCAGCTCACCACCACAGGGCTCAGCCAAAAACATTCAGTACTTC,CASSPPQGSAKNIQYF
NA,TRBV5-1,TRBJ1-3,NA,TGCGCCAGCAGCTACGGACGGAACTCTGGAAACACCATATATTTT,CASSYGRNSGNTIYF
NA,TRBV2,TRBJ2-3,TRBD2,TGTGCCAGCAGTGGTTCAACTAGCGAAGTCGCAGATACGCAGTATTTT,CASSGSTSEVADTQYF
few,TRBV4-1,TRBJ1-5,NA,TGCGCCAGCAGCCAAGATTCGTTAGGGTTGGGACAGCCCCAGCATTTT,CASSQDSLGLGQPQHF